The 12 T cell receptor beta chains below were found in one sample sequenced in a study of T-cell memory formation after mild COVID-19. A single record per CDR3 protein comes from TCRdb applying MiXCR to the 5' RACE reads. Of about 360,000 distinct CDR3 sequences in the sample, around an eighth were seen once. The sequencing input was PBMCs or a T cell subset sorted from them (not recorded which). The receptors were gathered from a man between 18 and 35 years old who had mild COVID-19 (a few samples of this study predate the infection). Cell type and time point are not known.

The chain links TRBV12-3 or TRBV12-4 to TRBJ2-5, with a possible D match to TRBD2 (5 bases). The length of the CDR3 is 13 residues. V dropped 3 bases and J dropped 4 bases, with 9 bases sitting between them. In DNA, the CDR3 is TGTGCCAGCAGTTTTGTTGGGAGAGAGACCCAGTACTTC. As protein: CASSFVGRETQYF.

J is TRBJ1-2 and V is TRBV2; no clear D. CDR1 and CDR2 (germline): SNHLY, FYNNEI. V was cut by 2 bases and J by 1 base, with 11 bases left in between. CDR3 length: 15 amino acids. CDR3 sequence (DNA): TGTGCCAGCAGTGAACGGGGTCAGGATAACTATGGCTACACCTTC. Protein product: CASSERGQDNYGYTF.

This clonotype was recorded many times. As DNA, the CDR3 is TGTGCCAGCAGCTTGGCCGGGACGGGGGACGAGCAGTTCTTC. Its protein product is CASSLAGTGDEQFF. The genes are TRBV5-6 and TRBJ2-1; D may be TRBD2 (6 bases). The germline V gene has CDR1 SGHDT and CDR2 YYEEEE. V lost 0 bases and J 10 bases, leaving 14 bases between the germline ends. This CDR3 is built from 14 residues.

This chain uses TRBV20-1 with TRBJ2-3, with D perhaps matching TRBD2 (6 bases). The V gene lost 3 bases and the J gene lost 0 bases, with 16 bases spanning the gap. Per germline, CDR1 DFQATT and CDR2 SNEGSKA (reference sequence). CDR3 length: 16 amino acids. The CDR3 bases are TGCAGTGCTAGGGCGGAGCGCGGGGCTAGCACAGATACGCAGTATTTT. This sequence encodes CSARAERGASTDTQYF.

As for this clonotype: Since the CDR3 does not end with the conserved phenylalanine or tryptophan, this likely comes from a read error. This chain joins TRBV6-6 and TRBJ1-1; D may be TRBD1 (6 bases). Germline V lookup: CDR1 MNHNY, CDR2 SVGAGI (reference sequence). The CDR3 runs to 17 residues. V lost 2 bases and J lost 5, with 21 bases in between. CDR3 residues: CASSYAANRGAGTEAFI. CDR3 bases: TGTGCCAGCAGTTACGCCGCCAATCGGGGGGCAGGAACTGAAGCTTTCATT.

J is TRBJ2-7 and V is TRBV11-2, with 7 bases identical to TRBD2. The CDR3 has 15 amino acids. V was pared by 4 bases and J by 3 bases, with 9 bases of the junction left unmatched. From germline, CDR1 is SGHAT and CDR2 FQNNGV. Here the CDR3 DNA reads TGTGCCAGCAGCTCAAGCGGGGTCGGGGGCTACGAGCAGTACTTC. Amino acids: CASSSSGVGGYEQYF.

This clonotype was seen a handful of times. J is TRBJ2-5 and V is TRBV9; 9 nucleotides match TRBD2. V shed 6 bases and J 5 bases; nucleotides not matched to a gene: 8. Germline V lookup: CDR1 SGDLS, CDR2 YYNGEE. The CDR3 contains 14 residues. Here the CDR3 DNA reads TGTGCCAGCACCTTAGCGGGGGCCGGGGAGACCCAGTACTTC. Translated, it gives CASTLAGAGETQYF.

This sequence joins TRBV28 and TRBJ1-1, with a possible D match to TRBD1 (5 bases). The CDR3 runs 13 residues. V dropped 7 bases and J dropped 4 bases, with 13 bases sitting between them. CDR1 and CDR2 from the germline V gene are MDHEN and SYDVKM. DNA of the CDR3: TGTGCCAGCACCCTTCAGGGAACCACTGAAGCTTTCTTT. It translates to CASTLQGTTEAFF.

This clonotype was recorded a few times. The V call is TRBV12-3 or TRBV12-4, the J call TRBJ2-5; D is unclear. CDR3 length: 14 residues. V gave up 3 bases and J gave up 0 bases, with 8 bases separating them. CDR3 in amino acids: CASSFTAYQETQYF. Written as DNA, the CDR3 is TGTGCCAGCAGTTTCACGGCGTACCAAGAGACCCAGTACTTC.

In its sample, this clonotype was seen many times. The chain joins TRBV5-1 to TRBJ2-4; D may be TRBD1 or TRBD2 (5 bases each). V was shortened by 3 bases and J by 0 bases, with 7 bases between the two germline ends. This CDR3 has 14 residues. Germline CDR1 is SGHRS and CDR2 is YFSETQ. CDR3 in amino acids: CASSSGTAKNIQYF. Written as DNA, the CDR3 is TGCGCCAGCAGCTCCGGGACAGCCAAAAACATTCAGTACTTC.

This clonotype was detected a few times. This chain links TRBV7-8 with TRBJ2-2; a weak D match, TRBD1 (5 bases). V gave up 5 bases and J gave up 6 bases, with 10 bases separating them. The CDR3 is 13 residues long. The V gene's germline CDR1 is SGHVS and CDR2 FQNEAQ. The CDR3 coding sequence is TGTGCCAGCAGCCATCAGGGTCCCGGGGAGCTGTTTTTT. Encoded protein: CASSHQGPGELFF.

V is TRBV24-1 and J is TRBJ1-4; possible D gene TRBD1, 6 bases. The CDR3 length is 16 residues. V lost 2 bases to trimming and J lost 6 bases, with 15 bases between them. Germline CDR1 and CDR2: KGHDR and SFDVKD. This chain's CDR3 is CATSDSTGGRHEKLFF. The CDR3 coding sequence is TGTGCCACCAGTGATTCCACCGGGGGGCGTCATGAAAAACTGTTTTTT.